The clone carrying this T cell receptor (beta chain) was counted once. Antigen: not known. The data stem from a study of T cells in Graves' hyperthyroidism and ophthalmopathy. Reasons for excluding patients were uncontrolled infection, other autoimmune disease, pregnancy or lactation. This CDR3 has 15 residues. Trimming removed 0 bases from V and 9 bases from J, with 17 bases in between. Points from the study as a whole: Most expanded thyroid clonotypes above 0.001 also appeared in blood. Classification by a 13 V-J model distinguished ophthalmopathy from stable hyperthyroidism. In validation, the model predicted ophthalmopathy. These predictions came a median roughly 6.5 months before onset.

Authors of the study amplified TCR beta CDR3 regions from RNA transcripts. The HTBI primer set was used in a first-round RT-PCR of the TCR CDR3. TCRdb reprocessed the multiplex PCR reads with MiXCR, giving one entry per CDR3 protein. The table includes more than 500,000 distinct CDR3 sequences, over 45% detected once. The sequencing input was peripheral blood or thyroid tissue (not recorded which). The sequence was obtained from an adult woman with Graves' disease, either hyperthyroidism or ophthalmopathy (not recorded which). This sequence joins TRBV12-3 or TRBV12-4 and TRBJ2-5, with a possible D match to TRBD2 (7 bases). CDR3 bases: TGTGCCAGCAGTTTAGCGGGGAGGGGGAAAGCGGCCCAGTACTTC. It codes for CASSLAGRGKAAQYF.